Presented here are 2 T cell receptor beta chains from one specimen sequenced in a study of graft-versus-host responses after intestinal transplantation (dated by TCRdb to 2020 to 2022). Library creation used the immunoSEQ multiplex PCR assay. TCRdb took over this immuneACCESS table, retaining in-frame rearrangements with V and J assigned. Such tables are incomplete; in checked studies, under half of the missing clones stem from an unresolved V gene, and the remainder is unexplained. The sample includes some 84,000 clones, with around 83% observed a single time. Approximately 0.78% of the sample is in the top ten clones. Sample time point, as interpreted from the label and publication: cells obtained before transplantation from donor or recipient. These receptors' targets are unknown. The sequencing used unstimulated CD4+ T cells sorted from spleen or lymph node cells, collected before intestinal transplant. The receptors shown here come from a human donor who received an intestinal transplant.

The CDR3 region has the DNA TGTGCCAGCAGCCAACTCCCGACAGGGGTCTATGGCTACACCTTC. Its protein product is CASSQLPTGVYGYTF. This sequence joins TRBV5-5 and TRBJ1-2; TRBD1 matches 8 bases. Unmatched junction bases numbered 9, after V lost 4 bases and J lost 4 bases. CDR1 and CDR2 from the germline V gene are SGHKS and YYEKEE (reference sequence). This CDR3 is 15 amino acids long. The entire variable domain, with the rest obtained from reference TRBV5-5 and TRBJ1-2, is as follows: DAGVTQSPTHLIKTRGQQVTLRCSPISGHKSVSWYQQVLGQGPQFIFQYYEKEERGRGNFPDRFSARQFPNYSSELNVNALLLGDSALYLCASSQLPTGVYGYTFGSGTRLTVV.

This sequence joins TRBV6-7 and TRBJ2-6, with D possibly being TRBD2 (5 bases). TRBV6-7 is designated an ORF whose function remains uncertain. The CDR3 covers 20 residues. V was pared by 4 bases and J by 0 bases, with 22 bases between. This CDR3 is CASSLAHPRESYSGANVLTF. CDR3 DNA sequence: TGTGCCAGCAGTTTAGCCCATCCTAGGGAGTCCTACTCTGGGGCCAACGTCCTGACTTTC.